These 23 T cell receptor beta chains were all obtained from the same sample, sequenced in a study of CD8 T cells in Susac syndrome. With random hexamers, reverse transcription was performed on roughly 0.45 to 1 ug of RNA. TCRdb re-analysed the immunoSEQ multiplex PCR reads in MiXCR, keeping a single row per CDR3 protein. The sample consists of approximately 300,000 distinct CDR3 sequences, 70% to 90% of them appearing once. Material for sequencing was CD8+ T cells from PBMCs. These receptors all stem from a human donor with multiple sclerosis.

The CDR3 coding sequence is TGTGCCAGCAGTTGGGTTTCGGGGCATGGCTACACCTTC. Its protein is CASSWVSGHGYTF. V gene TRBV27 combines with J gene TRBJ1-2, with a possible D match to TRBD1 (5 bases). This CDR3 comprises 13 residues. Germline V lookup: CDR1 MNHEY, CDR2 SMNVEV (reference sequence). Deletions cut 4 bases from V and 6 bases from J, with 12 bases between.

This chain joins TRBV4-3 and TRBJ2-6; D is tentatively TRBD1 or TRBD2 (5 bases each). The V end was cut by 1 base, the J end by 3 bases, with 13 bases between. CDR1 and CDR2 (germline): LGHNA, YSLEER. CDR3 size: 17 residues. The CDR3 region has the DNA TGCGCCAGCAGCCAAGGGGGGATAGAAAGTGGGGCCAACGTCCTGACTTTC. Amino acid sequence: CASSQGGIESGANVLTF.

The rearrangement links TRBV6-4 to TRBJ2-3; no clear D gene. CDR1 is MRHNA, CDR2 SNTAGT, per germline. The CDR3 sequence is 13 residues long. The V end was cut by 6 bases, the J end by 4 bases, with 11 bases between. CDR3 residues: CASSEGGADTQYF. The CDR3 DNA reads as TGTGCCAGCAGCGAAGGTGGCGCAGATACGCAGTATTTT.

The V and J genes are TRBV12-3 or TRBV12-4 and TRBJ1-1, with D hard to call. The ends were cut back, 3 bases at V and 4 bases at J, with 15 bases in the middle. The CDR3 loop spans 15 amino acids. The CDR3 region is CASSLVGGRPTEAFF. The CDR3 DNA reads TGTGCCAGCAGTTTGGTGGGAGGGCGGCCCACTGAAGCTTTCTTT.

The V and J genes are TRBV3-1 and TRBJ2-5; 7 bases map to TRBD2. V gave up 1 base and J gave up 3 bases; unmatched junction bases: 11. Germline-derived CDR1 and CDR2 are LGHDT and YNNKEL (reference sequence). The CDR3 length is 17 residues. CDR3 in amino acids: CASSQGFLERDEETQYF. The CDR3 DNA reads TGTGCCAGCAGCCAAGGATTTCTAGAGCGGGACGAAGAGACCCAGTACTTC.

The chain joins TRBV6-2 or TRBV6-3 to TRBJ2-3; 7 bases map to TRBD2. Germline V lookup: CDR1 MNHEY, CDR2 SVGEGT. V was clipped by 5 bases and J by 6 bases; unmatched bases: 17. The CDR3 sequence is 17 residues long. The CDR3 region has the DNA TGTGCCAGCAGTCTACTCTTCGCTAGCGGCACTACCGATACGCAGTATTTT. As protein: CASSLLFASGTTDTQYF.

The rearrangement joins TRBV28 to TRBJ2-2, with TRBD2 as a possible D gene (7 bases). The ends were cut back, 10 bases at V and 1 base at J, with 19 bases in the middle. CDR3 size: 16 residues. Germline V gives CDR1 MDHEN, CDR2 SYDVKM. The CDR3 loop reads CATAGADDRNTGELFF. The CDR3 nucleotides read TGTGCCACCGCGGGGGCCGATGATAGGAACACCGGGGAGCTGTTTTTT.

This sequence joins TRBV9 and TRBJ2-2; 7 bases map to TRBD1. Germline lookup yields CDR1 SGDLS and CDR2 YYNGEE. This CDR3 comprises 15 residues. Trimming removed 3 bases from V and 7 bases from J; junction bases left unmatched: 9. CDR3 nucleotide sequence: TGTGCCAGCAGCGCGACAGGGTTAGGTGTCGGGGAGCTGTTTTTT. Its translation: CASSATGLGVGELFF.

J is TRBJ2-7 and V is TRBV10-3; D not resolved. Per germline, CDR1 ENHRY and CDR2 SYGVKD. The CDR3 length is 11 residues. Trimming shortened V by 4 bases and J by 3 bases, and 4 bases separated the two germline ends. The chain's CDR3 is CAISADYEQYF. The CDR3 coding sequence is TGTGCCATCAGTGCCGACTACGAGCAGTACTTC.

V gene TRBV27 combines with J gene TRBJ1-5, with 9 nucleotides matching TRBD1. J was trimmed by 2 bases and V by 5 bases; bases with no gene match: 10. This CDR3 comprises 17 residues. CDR1 and CDR2 (germline): MNHEY, SMNVEV (reference sequence). CDR3 coding DNA: TGTGCCAGCAGTCCTACGACAGGGGGTTTTGGCAATCAGCCCCAGCATTTT. This sequence encodes CASSPTTGGFGNQPQHF.

The rearrangement joins TRBV6-1 to TRBJ2-7; 9 bases are a match to TRBD1. V shed 3 bases, J shed 3 bases, and the junction held 6 bases outside the gene matches. This CDR3 is 15 amino acids long. Germline assignment: CDR1 MNHNS and CDR2 SASEGT. The CDR3 region has the DNA TGTGCCAGCAGTGATCTCGGACAGGGGTTCTACGAGCAGTACTTC. Amino acids: CASSDLGQGFYEQYF.

As concerns this clonotype: An end of the junction does not agree with germline; a read error may underlie this. The rearrangement uses TRBV2 and TRBJ2-1; tentatively, D is TRBD1 (6 bases). This CDR3 is 13 amino acids long. The germline gives CDR1 SNHLY, CDR2 FYNNEI. CDR3: CASRGRGDNGQFF. CDR3 DNA sequence: TGTGCCAGCAGAGGGAGAGGGGACAATGGGCAGTTCTTC.

The V call is TRBV5-4, the J call TRBJ2-2; maybe TRBD2 (5 bases). The CDR3 extends over 14 amino acids. V was clipped by 4 bases and J by 5 bases, with 12 bases between them. Germline-derived CDR1 and CDR2 are SGHNT and YYREEE (reference sequence). The CDR3 spells CASSILTGTGELFF. CDR3 DNA: TGTGCCAGCAGCATATTGACGGGGACCGGGGAGCTGTTTTTT.

This clonotype was seen a few times. The J gene is TRBJ2-5, the V gene TRBV7-9; the D is unclear. CDR3 length: 15 residues. Germline V gives CDR1 SEHNR, CDR2 FQNEAQ (reference sequence). Trimming took off 6 bases at V and 4 bases at J, with 18 bases between the two ends. Here the CDR3 DNA reads TGTGCCAGCAGGTCCCCGGATGCCGCCCGAGAGACCCAGTACTTC. It codes for CASRSPDAARETQYF.

The chain has TRBV7-3 and TRBJ2-4; 7 positions agree with TRBD1. CDR1 and CDR2 from the germline V gene are SGHTA and FQGTGA. The CDR3 has 14 residues. V shed 4 bases, J shed 10 bases, and the junction held 10 bases outside the gene matches. The chain's CDR3 is CASSYTGEASIQYF. In DNA form, the CDR3 reads TGTGCCAGCAGCTACACAGGGGAAGCGTCGATTCAGTACTTC. The full variable domain, in which reference TRBV7-3 and TRBJ2-4 provide the parts outside the CDR3, is GAGVSQTPSNKVTEKGKYVELRCDPISGHTALYWYRQSLGQGPEFLIYFQGTGAADDSGLPNDRFFAVRPEGSVSTLKIQRTERGDSAVYLCASSYTGEASIQYFGAGTRLSVL.

J is TRBJ2-3 and V is TRBV7-8; 10 nucleotides agree with TRBD2. This CDR3 has 16 amino acids. V lost 5 bases and J lost 8; bases outside the gene matches: 13. Per germline, CDR1 SGHVS and CDR2 FQNEAQ. CDR3 in amino acids: CASSPRLAGAHGTQYF. The CDR3 nucleotides are TGTGCCAGCAGCCCTAGACTAGCGGGTGCACACGGTACGCAGTATTTT.

Written as DNA, the CDR3 is TGTGCCAGCAGCGTGGACGGAGCTAACTATGGCTACACCTTC. This translates into CASSVDGANYGYTF. This sequence joins TRBV9 and TRBJ1-2; no definite D call. The V gene lost 2 bases and the J gene lost 0 bases, with 8 bases spanning the gap. This CDR3 region has 14 residues. The germline V gene has CDR1 SGDLS and CDR2 YYNGEE.

The rearrangement uses TRBV28 and TRBJ2-1, with TRBD2 matching over 8 bases. V gave up 7 bases and J gave up 5 bases; unmatched junction bases: 19. CDR1 and CDR2 from the germline V gene are MDHEN and SYDVKM. The CDR3 covers 18 residues. CDR3 nucleotide sequence: TGTGCCAGCATCCCTTCGGATGGGATAGGTAGCGGGGACAATGAGCAGTTCTTC. Translated: CASIPSDGIGSGDNEQFF.

The V call is TRBV5-4, the J call TRBJ2-1; 10 bases fit TRBD2. In germline, CDR1 is SGHNT, CDR2 YYREEE (reference sequence). This CDR3 has 14 residues. Losses at the gene ends were 4 bases for V and 9 bases for J; bases not matched to a gene: 7. The CDR3 sequence is CASSAPTSGPEQFF. CDR3 bases: TGTGCCAGCAGCGCCCCGACTAGCGGGCCTGAGCAGTTCTTC.

This clonotype came up once. The chain combines TRBV6-5 with TRBJ2-7; D may be TRBD1 or TRBD2 (5 bases each). CDR1 and CDR2 from the germline V gene are MNHEY and SVGAGI. V was pared by 8 bases and J by 2 bases, with 13 bases between. CDR3 length equals 13 residues. Here the CDR3 DNA reads TGTGCCAGCGGGGACGGCGAGCCCTACGAGCAGTACTTC. Its protein is CASGDGEPYEQYF.

The chain has TRBV29-1 and TRBJ2-1; a possible D gene is TRBD2 (5 bases). Trimming pared 7 bases from V and 0 bases from J, leaving 7 bases between. Germline CDR1 reads SQVTM; CDR2 reads ANQGSEA. The CDR3 is made up of 12 amino acids. CDR3 coding DNA: TGCAGCGGTACTAGCTCCTACAATGAGCAGTTCTTC. It codes for CSGTSSYNEQFF.

This chain joins TRBV30 and TRBJ2-7; D may be TRBD1 or TRBD2 (5 bases each). Looked up from germline, CDR1 is GTSNPN and CDR2 is SVGIG (reference sequence). CDR3 length: 13 residues. V lost 3 bases and J lost 4, with 13 bases in between. The CDR3 DNA reads TGTGCCTGGAGGGGGGAGCCTACTTACGAGCAGTACTTC. Protein: CAWRGEPTYEQYF. The variable domain in full, with the rest retrieved from reference TRBV30 and TRBJ2-7, is SQTIHQWPATLVQPVGSPLSLECTVEGTSNPNLYWYRQAAGRGLQLLFYSVGIGQISSEVPQNLSASRPQDRQFILSSKKLLLSDSGFYLCAWRGEPTYEQYFGPGTRLTVT.

This clonotype was recorded once. The chain links TRBV19 to TRBJ2-1; the D is unclear. Germline CDR1 LNHDA, CDR2 SQIVND (reference sequence). V lost 10 bases, J lost 6 bases, and 10 bases lay in between. This CDR3 has 11 amino acids. CDR3 DNA sequence: TGTGCCACTCAACTCGTCAATGAGCAGTTCTTC. It codes for CATQLVNEQFF.